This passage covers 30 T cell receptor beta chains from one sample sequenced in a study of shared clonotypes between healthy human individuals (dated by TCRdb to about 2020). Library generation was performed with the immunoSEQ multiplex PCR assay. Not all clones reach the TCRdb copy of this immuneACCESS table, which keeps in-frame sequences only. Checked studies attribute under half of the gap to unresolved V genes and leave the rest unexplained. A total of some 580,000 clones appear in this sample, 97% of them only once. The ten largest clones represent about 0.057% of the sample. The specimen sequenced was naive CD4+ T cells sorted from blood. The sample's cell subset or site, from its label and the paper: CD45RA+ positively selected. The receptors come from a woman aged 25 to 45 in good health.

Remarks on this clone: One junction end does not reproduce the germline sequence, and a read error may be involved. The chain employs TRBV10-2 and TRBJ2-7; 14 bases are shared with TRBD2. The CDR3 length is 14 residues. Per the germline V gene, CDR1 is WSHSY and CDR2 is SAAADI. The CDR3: CASSPRLAGGQRGF. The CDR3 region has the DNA TGCGCCAGCAGTCCAAGACTAGCGGGAGGGCAAAGGGGGTTC.

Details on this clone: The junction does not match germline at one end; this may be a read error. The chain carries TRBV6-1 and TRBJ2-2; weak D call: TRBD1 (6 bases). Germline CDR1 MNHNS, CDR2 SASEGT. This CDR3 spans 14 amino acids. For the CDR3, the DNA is TGTGCCAGCAAAAGTCAGGGGAACTCCGGGGAGCTGTTTTTT. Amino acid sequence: CASKSQGNSGELFF.

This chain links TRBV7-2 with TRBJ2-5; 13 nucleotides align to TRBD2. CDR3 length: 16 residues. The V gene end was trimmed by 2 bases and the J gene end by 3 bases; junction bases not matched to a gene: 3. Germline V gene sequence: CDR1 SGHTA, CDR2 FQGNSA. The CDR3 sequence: CASSLWTSGSKETQYF. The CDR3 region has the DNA TGTGCCAGCAGCTTATGGACTAGCGGGAGCAAAGAGACCCAGTACTTC.

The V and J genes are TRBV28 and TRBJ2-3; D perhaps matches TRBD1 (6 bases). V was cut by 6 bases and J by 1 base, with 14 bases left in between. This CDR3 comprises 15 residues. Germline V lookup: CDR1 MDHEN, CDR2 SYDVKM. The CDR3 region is CASSSPQGGTDTQYF. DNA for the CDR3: TGTGCCAGCAGCTCCCCACAGGGTGGCACAGATACGCAGTATTTT.

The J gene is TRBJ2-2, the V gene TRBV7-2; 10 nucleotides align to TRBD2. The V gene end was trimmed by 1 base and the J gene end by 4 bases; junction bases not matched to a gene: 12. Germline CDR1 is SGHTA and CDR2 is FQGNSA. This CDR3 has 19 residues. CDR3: CASSLVPWASGSITGELFF. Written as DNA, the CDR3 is TGTGCCAGCAGCTTAGTCCCCTGGGCTAGCGGGAGCATCACCGGGGAGCTGTTTTTT.

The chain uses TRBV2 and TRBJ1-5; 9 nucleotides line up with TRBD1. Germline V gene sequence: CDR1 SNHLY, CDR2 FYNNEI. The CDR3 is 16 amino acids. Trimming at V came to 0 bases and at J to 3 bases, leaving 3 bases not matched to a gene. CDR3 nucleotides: TGTGCCAGCAGTGAAGCAAGGACAGGGGACAATCAGCCCCAGCATTTT. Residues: CASSEARTGDNQPQHF.

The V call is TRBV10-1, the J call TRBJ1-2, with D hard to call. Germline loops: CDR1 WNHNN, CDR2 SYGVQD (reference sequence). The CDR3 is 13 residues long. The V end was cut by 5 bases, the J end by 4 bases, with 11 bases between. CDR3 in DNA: TGCGCCAGCAGTCCCGACGGATCCTATGGCTACACCTTC. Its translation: CASSPDGSYGYTF.

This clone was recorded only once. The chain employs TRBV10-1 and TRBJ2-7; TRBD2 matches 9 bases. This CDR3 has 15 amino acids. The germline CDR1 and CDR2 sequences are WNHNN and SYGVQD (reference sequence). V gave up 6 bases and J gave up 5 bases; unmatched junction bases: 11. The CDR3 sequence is CASSFSGRSLHEQYF. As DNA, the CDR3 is TGCGCCAGCAGCTTTAGCGGGAGAAGCCTCCACGAGCAGTACTTC.

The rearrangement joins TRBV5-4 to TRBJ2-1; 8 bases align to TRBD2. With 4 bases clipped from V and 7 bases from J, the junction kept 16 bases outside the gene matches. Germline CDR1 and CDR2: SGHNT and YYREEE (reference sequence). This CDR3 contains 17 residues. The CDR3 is CASSPPSPSGYLNEQFF. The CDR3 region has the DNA TGTGCCAGCAGCCCGCCCTCCCCTAGCGGGTACCTAAATGAGCAGTTCTTC. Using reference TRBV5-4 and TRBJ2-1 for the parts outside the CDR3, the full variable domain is ETGVTQSPTHLIKTRGQQVTLRCSSQSGHNTVSWYQQALGQGPQFIFQYYREEENGRGNFPPRFSGLQFPNYSSELNVNALELDDSALYLCASSPPSPSGYLNEQFFGPGTRLTVL.

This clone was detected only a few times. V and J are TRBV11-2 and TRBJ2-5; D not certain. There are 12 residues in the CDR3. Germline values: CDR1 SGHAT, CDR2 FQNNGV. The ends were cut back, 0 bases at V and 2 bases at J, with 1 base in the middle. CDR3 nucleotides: TGTGCCAGCAGCTTAGAACAAGAGACCCAGTACTTC. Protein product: CASSLEQETQYF. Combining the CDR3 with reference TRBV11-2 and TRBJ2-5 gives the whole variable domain EAGVAQSPRYKIIEKRQSVAFWCNPISGHATLYWYQQILGQGPKLLIQFQNNGVVDDSQLPKDRFSAERLKGVDSTLKIQPAKLEDSAVYLCASSLEQETQYFGPGTRLLVL.

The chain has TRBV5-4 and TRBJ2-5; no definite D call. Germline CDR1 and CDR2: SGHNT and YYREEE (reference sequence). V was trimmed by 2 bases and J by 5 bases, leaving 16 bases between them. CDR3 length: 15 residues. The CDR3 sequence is CASSFSLSPRETQYF. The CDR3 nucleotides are TGTGCCAGCAGCTTCAGCTTGAGTCCCAGGGAGACCCAGTACTTC.

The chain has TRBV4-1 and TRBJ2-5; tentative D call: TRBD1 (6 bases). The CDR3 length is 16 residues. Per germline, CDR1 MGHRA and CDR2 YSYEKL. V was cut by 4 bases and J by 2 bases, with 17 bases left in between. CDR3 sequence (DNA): TGCGCCAGCAGCCCTATCGGACAGTTAGATCAAGAGACCCAGTACTTC. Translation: CASSPIGQLDQETQYF.

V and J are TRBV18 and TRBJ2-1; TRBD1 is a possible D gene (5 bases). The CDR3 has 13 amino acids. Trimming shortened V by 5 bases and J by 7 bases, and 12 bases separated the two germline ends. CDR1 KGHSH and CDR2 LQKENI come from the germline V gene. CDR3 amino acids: CASSESKGNEQFF. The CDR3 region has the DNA TGTGCCAGCTCAGAAAGTAAGGGGAATGAGCAGTTCTTC.

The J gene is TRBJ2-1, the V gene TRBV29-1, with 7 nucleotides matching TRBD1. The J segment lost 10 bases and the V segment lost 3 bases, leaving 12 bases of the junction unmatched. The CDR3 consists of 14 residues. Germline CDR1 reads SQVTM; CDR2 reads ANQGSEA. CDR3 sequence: CSVERTGIQYEQFF. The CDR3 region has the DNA TGCAGCGTTGAGAGGACAGGCATACAATACGAGCAGTTCTTC.

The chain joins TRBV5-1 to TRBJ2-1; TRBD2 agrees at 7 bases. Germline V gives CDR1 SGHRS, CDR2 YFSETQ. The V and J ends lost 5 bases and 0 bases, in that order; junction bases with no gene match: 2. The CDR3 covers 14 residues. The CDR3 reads CASRGGSSYNEQFF. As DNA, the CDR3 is TGCGCCAGCAGAGGCGGGAGCTCCTACAATGAGCAGTTCTTC.

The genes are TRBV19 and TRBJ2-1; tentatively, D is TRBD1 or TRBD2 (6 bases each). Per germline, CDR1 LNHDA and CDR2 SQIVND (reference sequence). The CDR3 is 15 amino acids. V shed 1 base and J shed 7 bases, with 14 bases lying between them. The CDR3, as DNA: TGTGCCAGTAGTATAGTGGAGGGGGGCTCGAATGAGCAGTTCTTC. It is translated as CASSIVEGGSNEQFF.

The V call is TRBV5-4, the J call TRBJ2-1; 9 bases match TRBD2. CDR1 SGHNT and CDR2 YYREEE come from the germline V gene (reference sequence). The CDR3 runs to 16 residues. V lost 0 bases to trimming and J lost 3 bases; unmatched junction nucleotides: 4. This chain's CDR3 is CASSLVLAGFYNEQFF. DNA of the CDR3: TGTGCCAGCAGCTTGGTCCTAGCGGGATTCTACAATGAGCAGTTCTTC. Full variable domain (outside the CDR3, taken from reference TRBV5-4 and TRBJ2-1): ETGVTQSPTHLIKTRGQQVTLRCSSQSGHNTVSWYQQALGQGPQFIFQYYREEENGRGNFPPRFSGLQFPNYSSELNVNALELDDSALYLCASSLVLAGFYNEQFFGPGTRLTVL.

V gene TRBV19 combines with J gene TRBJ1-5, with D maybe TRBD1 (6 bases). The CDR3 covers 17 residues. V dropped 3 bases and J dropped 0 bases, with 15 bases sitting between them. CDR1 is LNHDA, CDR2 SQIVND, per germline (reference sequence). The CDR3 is CASSMDSADSSNQPQHF. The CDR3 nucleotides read TGTGCCAGTAGTATGGACAGCGCCGACAGTAGCAATCAGCCCCAGCATTTT.

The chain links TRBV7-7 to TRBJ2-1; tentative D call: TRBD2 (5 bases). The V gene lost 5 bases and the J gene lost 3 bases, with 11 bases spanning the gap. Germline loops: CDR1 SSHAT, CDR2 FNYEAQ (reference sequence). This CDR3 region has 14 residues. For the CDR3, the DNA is TGTGCCAGCAGCCCCCAACGGGACTACAATGAGCAGTTCTTC. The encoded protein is CASSPQRDYNEQFF. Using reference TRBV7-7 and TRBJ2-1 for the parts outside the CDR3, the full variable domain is GAGVSQSPRYKVTKRGQDVTLRCDPISSHATLYWYQQALGQGPEFLTYFNYEAQPDKSGLPSDRFSAERPEGSISTLTIQRTEQRDSAMYRCASSPQRDYNEQFFGPGTRLTVL.

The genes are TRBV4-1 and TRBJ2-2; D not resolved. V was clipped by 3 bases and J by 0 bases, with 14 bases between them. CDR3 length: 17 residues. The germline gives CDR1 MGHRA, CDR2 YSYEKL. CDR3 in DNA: TGCGCCAGCAGCCAGGGATTAGCTCGATCGAACACCGGGGAGCTGTTTTTT. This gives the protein CASSQGLARSNTGELFF.

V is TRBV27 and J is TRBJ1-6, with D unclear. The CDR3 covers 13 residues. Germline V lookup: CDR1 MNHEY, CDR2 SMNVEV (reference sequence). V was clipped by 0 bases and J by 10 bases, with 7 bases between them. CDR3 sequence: CASSLSRLSPLHF. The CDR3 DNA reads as TGTGCCAGCAGTTTATCAAGGCTCTCACCCCTCCACTTT.

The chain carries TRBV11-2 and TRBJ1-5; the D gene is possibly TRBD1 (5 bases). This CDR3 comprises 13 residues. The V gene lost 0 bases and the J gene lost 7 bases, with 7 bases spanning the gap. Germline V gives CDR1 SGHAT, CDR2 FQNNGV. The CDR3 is CASSLEEGQPQHF. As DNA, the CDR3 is TGTGCCAGCAGCTTAGAGGAGGGGCAGCCCCAGCATTTT.

The CDR3 sequence is CASSQLAKRGDTQYF. The CDR3 bases are TGTGCCAGCTCACAACTAGCGAAACGAGGTGATACGCAGTATTTT. The V gene is TRBV18, the J gene TRBJ2-3, with 7 bases fitting TRBD2. The CDR3 consists of 15 residues. J lost 6 bases, V lost 4 bases, and 10 bases had no gene match. The germline V gene encodes CDR1 KGHSH and CDR2 LQKENI.

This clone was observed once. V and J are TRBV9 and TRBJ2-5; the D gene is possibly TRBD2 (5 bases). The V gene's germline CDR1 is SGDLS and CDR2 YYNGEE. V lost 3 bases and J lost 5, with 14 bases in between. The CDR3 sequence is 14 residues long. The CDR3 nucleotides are TGTGCCAGCAGCGCTGCTAGCCCCCACGAGACCCAGTACTTC. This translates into CASSAASPHETQYF.

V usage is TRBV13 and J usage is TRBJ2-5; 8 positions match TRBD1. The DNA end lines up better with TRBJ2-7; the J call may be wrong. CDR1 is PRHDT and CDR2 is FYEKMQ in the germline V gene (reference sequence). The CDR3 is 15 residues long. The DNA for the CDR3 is TGTGCCAGCAGCTTAAGACAGGGGTATCTCCACGAGCAGTACTTC. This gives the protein CASSLRQGYLHEQYF.

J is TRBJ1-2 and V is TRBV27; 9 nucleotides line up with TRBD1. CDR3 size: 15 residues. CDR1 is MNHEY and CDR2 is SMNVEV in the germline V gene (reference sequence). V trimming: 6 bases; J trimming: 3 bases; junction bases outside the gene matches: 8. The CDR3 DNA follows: TGTGCCAGCAGCGAGGACAGGGGAGCACACTATGGCTACACCTTC. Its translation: CASSEDRGAHYGYTF.

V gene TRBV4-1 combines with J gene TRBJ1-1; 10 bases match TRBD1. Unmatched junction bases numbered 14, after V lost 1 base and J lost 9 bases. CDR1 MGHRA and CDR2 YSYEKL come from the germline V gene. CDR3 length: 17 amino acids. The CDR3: CASSQGPSGQGTYKAFF. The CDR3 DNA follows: TGCGCCAGCAGCCAAGGGCCCTCGGGACAGGGGACCTACAAAGCTTTCTTT.

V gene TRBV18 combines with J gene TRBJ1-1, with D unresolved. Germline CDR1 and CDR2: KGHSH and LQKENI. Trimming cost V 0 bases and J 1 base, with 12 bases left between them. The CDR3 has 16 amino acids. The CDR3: CASSPPLLGQNTEAFF. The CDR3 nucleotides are TGTGCCAGCTCACCACCGCTGTTGGGCCAGAACACTGAAGCTTTCTTT.

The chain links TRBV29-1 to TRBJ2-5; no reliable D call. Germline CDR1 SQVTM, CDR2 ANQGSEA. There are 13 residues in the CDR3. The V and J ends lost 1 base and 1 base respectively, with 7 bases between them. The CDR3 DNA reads TGCAGCGTTGAAGGTCCCTCCCAAGAGACCCAGTACTTC. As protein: CSVEGPSQETQYF. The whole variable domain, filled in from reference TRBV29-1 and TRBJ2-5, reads SAVISQKPSRDICQRGTSLTIQCQVDSQVTMMFWYRQQPGQSLTLIATANQGSEATYESGFVIDKFPISRPNLTFSTLTVSNMSPEDSSIYLCSVEGPSQETQYFGPGTRLLVL.

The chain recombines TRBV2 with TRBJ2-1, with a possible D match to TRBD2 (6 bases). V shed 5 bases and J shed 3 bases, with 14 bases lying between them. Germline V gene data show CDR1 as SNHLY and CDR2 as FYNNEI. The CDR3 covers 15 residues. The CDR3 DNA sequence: TGTGCCAGCAGTAGCGGGTCCGCGCTCTACAATGAGCAGTTCTTC. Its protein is CASSSGSALYNEQFF.